A single sample is the source of the 21 T cell receptor beta chains below, sequenced in a study of blood T cell repertoires in COVID-19 (dated by TCRdb to 2018 to 2020). Libraries were built with the immunoSEQ multiplex PCR assay. The source is immuneACCESS, and TCRdb retained only in-frame sequences with V and J called. Part of the clones is not carried over; for the studies checked, unresolved V genes explain less than half of this, and the remainder is unexplained. The sample data list about 130,000 clones, and roughly 88% of these were observed just once. The biggest ten clones account for roughly 1.2% of the sample. The sample was peripheral blood. These receptors were taken from an elderly woman with acute or convalescent COVID-19.

The chain links TRBV19 to TRBJ2-2; 12 bases are a match to TRBD2. Germline CDR1 and CDR2: LNHDA and SQIVND (reference sequence). The V and J ends lost 3 bases and 4 bases, in that order; junction bases with no gene match: 9. CDR3 size: 18 residues. In DNA, the CDR3 is TGTGCCAGTAGTATCCTAGCGGGAGGGACCCCCTTCACCGGGGAGCTGTTTTTT. It yields the protein CASSILAGGTPFTGELFF.

The chain carries TRBV27 and TRBJ1-4; D not resolved. Germline-derived CDR1 and CDR2 are MNHEY and SMNVEV (reference sequence). The CDR3 covers 15 residues. Trimming removed 1 base from V and 8 bases from J, with 14 bases in between. The CDR3 sequence is CASSLWARSREKLFF. The CDR3 region has the DNA TGTGCCAGCAGTTTATGGGCCAGGTCGCGCGAAAAACTGTTTTTT. The full variable domain, with the rest looked up from reference TRBV27 and TRBJ1-4, is EAQVTQNPRYLITVTGKKLTVTCSQNMNHEYMSWYRQDPGLGLRQIYYSMNVEVTDKGDVPEGYKVSRKEKRNFPLILESPSPNQTSLYFCASSLWARSREKLFFGSGTQLSVL.

The chain has TRBV7-6 and TRBJ2-3; TRBD2 matches 16 bases. This CDR3 spans 18 amino acids. Germline CDR1 is SGHVS and CDR2 is FNYEAQ. V lost 5 bases, J lost 0 bases, and 5 bases stayed unmatched. The CDR3 coding sequence is TGTGCCAGCAGCGCCGGGACTAGCGGGAGGGCTAGCACAGATACGCAGTATTTT. It specifies CASSAGTSGRASTDTQYF.

The chain uses TRBV9 and TRBJ1-4; tentatively, D is TRBD1 (5 bases). Trimming pared 4 bases from V and 3 bases from J, leaving 10 bases between. Germline V gives CDR1 SGDLS, CDR2 YYNGEE. There are 14 residues in the CDR3. The CDR3 DNA follows: TGTGCCAGCAGCCGGGGGAACCCTAATGAAAAACTGTTTTTT. Amino acids: CASSRGNPNEKLFF.

The CDR3 sequence is CASSSGTSDGYTF. The CDR3 coding sequence is TGTGCCAGCTCATCCGGGACTTCGGATGGCTACACCTTC. This rearrangement joins TRBV18 to TRBJ1-2; perhaps TRBD1 as D (5 bases). Germline CDR1 is KGHSH and CDR2 is LQKENI. The CDR3 extends over 13 amino acids. Deletions cut 5 bases from V and 6 bases from J, with 13 bases between. The full variable domain, with the rest looked up from reference TRBV18 and TRBJ1-2, is NAGVMQNPRHLVRRRGQEARLRCSPMKGHSHVYWYRQLPEEGLKFMVYLQKENIIDESGMPKERFSAEFPKEGPSILRIQQVVRGDSAAYFCASSSGTSDGYTFGSGTRLTVV.

This chain connects TRBV1 to TRBJ2-2; whether TRBD2, the table's D call, matches the DNA was not checked. TRBV1 represents a pseudogene. The CDR3 extends over 16 amino acids. DNA of the CDR3: TGCACCAGCAGCCAAGATACCCAGCGGGGGACCGGGGAGCTGTTTTTT. Translating gives CTSSQDTQRGTGELFF.

This sequence joins TRBV7-2 and TRBJ1-2, with 7 bases that match TRBD1. The V segment lost 1 base and the J segment 5 bases; nucleotides outside the gene matches: 4. The CDR3 totals 14 residues. CDR1 and CDR2 (germline): SGHTA, FQGNSA. The CDR3, as DNA: TGTGCCAGCAGCTTAGACAGGGGTGTGTATGGCTACACCTTC. Protein product: CASSLDRGVYGYTF.

This chain links TRBV4-1 with TRBJ1-4, with D uncertain. Germline V CDR1 and CDR2: MGHRA, YSYEKL. V was trimmed by 0 bases and J by 7 bases, leaving 12 bases between them. The CDR3 is 15 residues long. CDR3 DNA sequence: TGCGCCAGCAGCCAAGAACCGGGAATATCTGAAAAACTGTTTTTT. This sequence encodes CASSQEPGISEKLFF.

The chain uses TRBV5-1 and TRBJ2-1; 13 bases are a match to TRBD2. The CDR3 totals 15 residues. From germline, CDR1 is SGHRS and CDR2 YFSETQ. Trimming took 4 bases from V and 7 from J; bases not matched to a gene: 5. The CDR3 loop reads CASSQGLAGVNEQFF. CDR3 DNA: TGCGCCAGCAGCCAAGGACTAGCGGGAGTAAATGAGCAGTTCTTC.

The chain is built from TRBV5-4 and TRBJ2-7; 7 bases fit TRBD2. The CDR3 totals 15 residues. Germline values: CDR1 SGHNT, CDR2 YYREEE (reference sequence). V trimming: 4 bases; J trimming: 3 bases; junction bases outside the gene matches: 10. CDR3 amino acids: CASSLTGTINYEQYF. The DNA for the CDR3 is TGTGCCAGCAGCCTAACCGGGACTATCAACTACGAGCAGTACTTC.

This clone came up once. The chain uses TRBV2 and TRBJ1-3; D gene uncertain. Germline V gives CDR1 SNHLY, CDR2 FYNNEI. The CDR3 has 14 residues. Trimming stripped 4 bases from V and 4 bases from J, with 11 bases between. The CDR3 sequence is CASSVGRSGNTIYF. Written as DNA, the CDR3 is TGTGCCAGCAGTGTGGGGAGGTCCGGAAACACCATATATTTT.

This chain joins TRBV5-4 and TRBJ1-4; D is ambiguous. The CDR3 consists of 12 residues. Per germline, CDR1 SGHNT and CDR2 YYREEE (reference sequence). V gave up 0 bases and J gave up 11 bases, with 8 bases separating them. CDR3 amino acids: CASSLDQTKLFF. The CDR3 nucleotides are TGTGCCAGCAGCTTGGATCAGACTAAACTGTTTTTT.

This clone is a singleton in its sample. V usage is TRBV14 and J usage is TRBJ1-2, with a weak D call TRBD1 (5 bases). The CDR3 has 14 residues. Trimming took off 1 base at V and 7 bases at J, with 13 bases between the two ends. Germline V CDR1 and CDR2: SGHDN, FVKESK. CDR3 DNA sequence: TGTGCCAGCAGCCAAGTAAGGGGTGACTTTGGCTACACCTTC. As protein: CASSQVRGDFGYTF.

The J gene is TRBJ1-1, the V gene TRBV29-1, with 8 bases identical to TRBD1. CDR1 is SQVTM and CDR2 is ANQGSEA in the germline V gene. The CDR3 runs 13 residues. J gave up 5 bases and V 3 bases, and 5 bases lay outside the gene matches. CDR3 sequence: CSVDRQGATEAFF. The CDR3 DNA follows: TGCAGCGTTGATCGGCAGGGGGCGACTGAAGCTTTCTTT.

CDR3 sequence reads: CASSSGGRDGEQYF. CDR3 DNA: TGTGCCAGCAGCTCAGGGGGCAGGGACGGCGAGCAGTACTTC. This chain joins TRBV11-3 and TRBJ2-7; 8 bases map to TRBD1. This CDR3 has 14 residues. V lost 4 bases and J lost 6; bases outside the gene matches: 8. Germline loops: CDR1 SGHNT, CDR2 YENEEA.

The chain uses TRBV25-1 and TRBJ2-3; weak D call: TRBD1 (7 bases). The V end was cut by 7 bases, the J end by 5 bases, with 22 bases between. There are 16 residues in the CDR3. The germline CDR1 and CDR2 sequences are MGHDK and SYGVNS. CDR3 nucleotide sequence: TGTGCCAGCACCCTTGGAGGGACAGTGGGAGGAGATACGCAGTATTTT. As protein: CASTLGGTVGGDTQYF.

In this sample, this clone turned up once. The chain employs TRBV5-1 and TRBJ2-1, with 8 bases that match TRBD1. Per the germline V gene, CDR1 is SGHRS and CDR2 is YFSETQ. J was trimmed by 7 bases and V by 4 bases; bases with no gene match: 10. This CDR3 comprises 15 residues. This CDR3 is CASSMGQEPGNEQFF. Here the CDR3 DNA reads TGCGCCAGCAGCATGGGACAGGAGCCAGGAAATGAGCAGTTCTTC.

Only one count was recorded for this clone. CDR3 residues: CASLGDRGAGTEAFF. The CDR3 DNA is TGTGCCAGTCTCGGGGACAGGGGAGCAGGCACTGAAGCTTTCTTT. The rearrangement links TRBV7-9 to TRBJ1-1, with TRBD1 matching 10 bases. Germline loops: CDR1 SEHNR, CDR2 FQNEAQ (reference sequence). V shed 9 bases, J shed 4 bases, and the junction held 11 bases outside the gene matches. The CDR3 extends over 15 amino acids.

The J gene is TRBJ1-2, the V gene TRBV5-1; 8 bases fit TRBD1. V shed 4 bases, J shed 4 bases, and the junction held 9 bases outside the gene matches. The CDR3 consists of 15 residues. CDR1 is SGHRS, CDR2 YFSETQ, per germline. CDR3 sequence: CASSPNTGGSYGYTF. In DNA form, the CDR3 reads TGCGCCAGCAGCCCGAACACAGGGGGTTCCTATGGCTACACCTTC.

This clone came up once. The J gene is TRBJ1-2, the V gene TRBV29-1, with 9 bases aligning to TRBD1. After removal of 7 bases from V and 4 bases from J, the junction contained 7 bases not matched to a gene. The CDR3 runs to 13 residues. CDR1 is SQVTM and CDR2 is ANQGSEA in the germline V gene. The DNA for the CDR3 is TGCAGCGCCGAGACAGGGGGAGCCTATGGCTACACCTTC. Translation: CSAETGGAYGYTF.

The V and J genes are TRBV27 and TRBJ1-6; D uncertain. Deletions cut 6 bases from V and 10 bases from J, with 13 bases between. The CDR3 covers 13 residues. The germline V gene encodes CDR1 MNHEY and CDR2 SMNVEV (reference sequence). The CDR3 DNA reads TGTGCCAGCAGGGCAACTCGGGAATCACCCCTCCACTTT. Translated: CASRATRESPLHF.